These 22 T cell receptor beta chains came from one sample sequenced in a study of cytomegalovirus exposure and HLA in healthy donors. The PCR made use of 60 Vbeta and 13 Jbeta primers. Produced via immunoSEQ multiplex PCR; TCRdb's table is partial and in-frame only. The repertoire has 120,000 to 150,000 clones, around 80% of them found once; the top ten carry just over 5%. What was sequenced was PBMCs. All receptors come from a male donor in good health and CMV-seronegative.

The rearrangement joins TRBV19 to TRBJ2-6; a weak D match, TRBD2 (5 bases). Per the germline V gene, CDR1 is LNHDA and CDR2 is SQIVND (reference sequence). The CDR3 is 15 residues long. V was pared by 1 base and J by 2 bases, with 6 bases between. CDR3 in DNA: TGTGCCAGTAGTATAGGGGGAGCTGGGGCCAACGTCCTGACTTTC. Its protein product is CASSIGGAGANVLTF.

The genes are TRBV7-2 and TRBJ2-5; 9 bases fit TRBD2. Looked up from germline, CDR1 is SGHTA and CDR2 is FQGNSA. V trimming: 3 bases; J trimming: 2 bases; junction bases outside the gene matches: 1. CDR3 size: 14 residues. The CDR3 coding sequence is TGTGCCAGCAGCTTCGGACTAGCGCAAGAGACCCAGTACTTC. Residues: CASSFGLAQETQYF. Full variable domain (remainder filled in from reference TRBV7-2 and TRBJ2-5): GAGVSQSPSNKVTEKGKDVELRCDPISGHTALYWYRQSLGQGLEFLIYFQGNSAPDKSGLPSDRFSAERTGGSVSTLTIQRTQQEDSAVYLCASSFGLAQETQYFGPGTRLLVL.

This clone has a handful of counts. CDR3 coding DNA: TGCGCCAGCAGCTTGGCCCAAAACTCTGGGGCCAACGTCCTGACTTTC. Translated: CASSLAQNSGANVLTF. The chain joins TRBV5-1 to TRBJ2-6; no definite D call. CDR3 size: 16 residues. The V end lost 0 bases, the J end lost 0 bases, and 7 bases lay between the germline ends. Germline CDR1 SGHRS, CDR2 YFSETQ.

The chain uses TRBV30 and TRBJ1-1, with a tentative D call TRBD1 (5 bases). V was pared by 0 bases and J by 8 bases, with 13 bases between. CDR3 length equals 13 residues. CDR1 is GTSNPN, CDR2 SVGIG, per germline (reference sequence). The chain's CDR3 is CAWSVPSRGEAFF. CDR3 DNA sequence: TGTGCCTGGAGTGTACCTAGCCGGGGGGAAGCTTTCTTT.

The V call is TRBV15, the J call TRBJ1-3; D is undetermined. Trimming left V 0 bases short and J 7 bases short, with 4 bases between. The CDR3 contains 12 residues. In germline, CDR1 is LNHNV, CDR2 YYDKDF (reference sequence). CDR3 amino acids: CATSRDSNTIYF. The CDR3 DNA reads TGTGCCACCAGCAGAGATAGTAACACCATATATTTT. Combining the CDR3 with reference TRBV15 and TRBJ1-3 gives the whole variable domain DAMVIQNPRYQVTQFGKPVTLSCSQTLNHNVMYWYQQKSSQAPKLLFHYYDKDFNNEADTPDNFQSRRPNTSFCFLDIRSPGLGDTAMYLCATSRDSNTIYFGEGSWLTVV.

The V call is TRBV30, the J call TRBJ1-2; D is unclear. This CDR3 region has 11 residues. CDR1 and CDR2 (germline): GTSNPN, SVGIG (reference sequence). The V gene lost 3 bases and the J gene lost 7 bases, with 9 bases spanning the gap. The CDR3 loop is CAWRDKGGYTF. The DNA of the CDR3 is TGTGCCTGGAGAGACAAAGGTGGCTACACCTTC.

V and J are TRBV27 and TRBJ2-7; tentatively, D is TRBD2 (5 bases). This CDR3 spans 13 amino acids. The V gene's germline CDR1 is MNHEY and CDR2 SMNVEV (reference sequence). The ends were cut back, 9 bases at V and 4 bases at J, with 16 bases in the middle. The CDR3 DNA sequence: TGTGCCAGTCGCGACGGGAACCGATACGAGCAGTACTTC. Residues: CASRDGNRYEQYF.

V usage is TRBV7-2 and J usage is TRBJ1-1, with D possibly being TRBD1 (5 bases). The CDR3 extends over 15 amino acids. The germline V and J ends were trimmed by 4 bases and 5 bases, with 17 bases remaining between them. CDR1 is SGHTA, CDR2 FQGNSA, per germline. Here the CDR3 reads CASSSPRVRKTEAFF. DNA for the CDR3: TGTGCCAGCAGCTCTCCCAGGGTTAGGAAAACTGAAGCTTTCTTT.

V usage is TRBV29-1 and J usage is TRBJ2-3, with TRBD1 matching 10 bases. The CDR3 has 14 amino acids. V gave up 6 bases and J gave up 0 bases; unmatched junction bases: 3. Germline CDR1 reads SQVTM; CDR2 reads ANQGSEA. CDR3 loop: CSVRQGASTDTQYF. In DNA form, the CDR3 reads TGCAGCGTCAGACAGGGGGCGAGCACAGATACGCAGTATTTT.

The chain links TRBV7-2 to TRBJ1-2, with no clear D. Trimming shortened V by 4 bases and J by 2 bases, and 11 bases separated the two germline ends. Germline V CDR1 and CDR2: SGHTA, FQGNSA. The CDR3 is 14 amino acids. The CDR3 region is CASSYSGRNYGYTF. The CDR3 coding sequence is TGTGCCAGCAGCTACAGCGGACGGAACTATGGCTACACCTTC.

The rearrangement links TRBV9 to TRBJ2-5, with 9 bases fitting TRBD2. CDR3 size: 16 residues. V lost 2 bases and J lost 1; bases outside the gene matches: 6. Germline V CDR1 and CDR2: SGDLS, YYNGEE. The CDR3 loop reads CASSVGAGGFQETQYF. DNA of the CDR3: TGTGCCAGCAGCGTGGGGGCGGGGGGGTTCCAAGAGACCCAGTACTTC.

The genes are TRBV27 and TRBJ1-1; D might be TRBD1 (5 bases). Looked up from germline, CDR1 is MNHEY and CDR2 is SMNVEV (reference sequence). This CDR3 is built from 14 residues. V was shortened by 5 bases and J by 2 bases, with 12 bases between the two germline ends. The DNA of the CDR3 is TGTGCCAGCAGTCCAGGGTTATCAAACACTGAAGCTTTCTTT. Translation gives CASSPGLSNTEAFF.

V usage is TRBV5-6 and J usage is TRBJ2-5; 8 bases are shared with TRBD1. CDR1 is SGHDT and CDR2 is YYEEEE in the germline V gene. V shed 3 bases, J shed 4 bases, and the junction held 8 bases outside the gene matches. The CDR3 is 15 amino acids. The CDR3: CASSSVTGGGETQYF. CDR3 coding DNA: TGTGCCAGCAGCTCTGTTACAGGGGGTGGAGAGACCCAGTACTTC.

The chain has TRBV7-3 and TRBJ2-1, with 9 positions matching TRBD2. Germline V lookup: CDR1 SGHTA, CDR2 FQGTGA. The CDR3 length is 16 residues. With V trimmed by 5 bases and J by 7 bases, 12 bases remained unmatched. DNA of the CDR3: TGTGCCAGCAGCCCCATTGCGGGGGGGCTTCTGAATGAGCAGTTCTTC. Protein sequence: CASSPIAGGLLNEQFF.

V gene TRBV7-3 combines with J gene TRBJ1-1; a weak D match, TRBD1 (6 bases). The CDR3 consists of 14 residues. V was trimmed by 3 bases and J by 4 bases, leaving 12 bases between them. The germline CDR1 and CDR2 sequences are SGHTA and FQGTGA. Here the CDR3 reads CASSLGAYATEAFF. For the CDR3, the DNA is TGTGCCAGCAGCTTGGGGGCGTACGCCACTGAAGCTTTCTTT.

This chain joins TRBV7-2 and TRBJ2-3; 7 bases agree with TRBD2. Germline values: CDR1 SGHTA, CDR2 FQGNSA. The J segment lost 2 bases and the V segment lost 4 bases, leaving 15 bases of the junction unmatched. CDR3 length: 18 amino acids. The CDR3 loop is CASSSPQKVAGLTDTQYF. DNA of the CDR3: TGTGCCAGCAGCTCTCCCCAAAAGGTAGCGGGCCTCACAGATACGCAGTATTTT.

The genes are TRBV19 and TRBJ2-5, with 7 bases aligning to TRBD1. Gene TRBJ2-7 matches the end of the DNA better, so the J call may be wrong. Germline CDR1 and CDR2: LNHDA and SQIVND (reference sequence). This CDR3 region has 15 residues. The CDR3 DNA sequence: TGTGCCAGTACCCCGACGGCAGGGGGTTTGGACGAGCAGTACTTC. It codes for CASTPTAGGLDEQYF.

In this sample, this clone turned up once. Other DNA sequences in the sample encode the same CDR3. The chain recombines TRBV9 with TRBJ2-7, with D possibly being TRBD2 (5 bases). The germline CDR1 and CDR2 sequences are SGDLS and YYNGEE. With 2 bases removed from V and 6 bases from J, the gap between germline ends came to 9 bases. The CDR3 length is 12 residues. Here the CDR3 DNA reads TGTGCCAGCAGCGTCGACCGGGGCGAGCAGTACTTC. Its protein product is CASSVDRGEQYF.

V is TRBV7-9 and J is TRBJ1-2, with 7 bases fitting TRBD1. With 6 bases clipped from V and 11 bases from J, the junction kept 12 bases outside the gene matches. CDR1 SEHNR and CDR2 FQNEAQ come from the germline V gene (reference sequence). This CDR3 is 13 amino acids long. The CDR3 DNA follows: TGTGCCAGCAGTCGTGACCGGACAGGCGGTTACACCTTC. This encodes CASSRDRTGGYTF.

This chain links TRBV6-5 with TRBJ1-3, with 10 bases aligning to TRBD1. This CDR3 region has 15 residues. Germline-derived CDR1 and CDR2 are MNHEY and SVGAGI. V shed 6 bases, J shed 4 bases, and the junction held 6 bases outside the gene matches. The CDR3 protein is CASSPGQGPGNTIYF. CDR3 in DNA: TGTGCCAGCAGCCCGGGACAGGGGCCAGGAAACACCATATATTTT.

J is TRBJ2-3 and V is TRBV6-5; weak D call: TRBD2 (5 bases). The CDR3 runs to 11 residues. V lost 7 bases, J lost 8 bases, and 10 bases lay in between. Germline V CDR1 and CDR2: MNHEY, SVGAGI. The DNA of the CDR3 is TGTGCCAGCAACTTCGCGGGTACGCAGTATTTT. Amino acids: CASNFAGTQYF.

The chain carries TRBV27 and TRBJ2-1; D may be TRBD1 (6 bases). Trimming removed 5 bases from V and 2 bases from J, with 13 bases in between. CDR3 length: 15 amino acids. Germline loops: CDR1 MNHEY, CDR2 SMNVEV (reference sequence). The CDR3 DNA is TGTGCCAGCAGTCCGACAGGCTACACCTACAATGAGCAGTTCTTC. It encodes CASSPTGYTYNEQFF.